One sample yielded the 15 T cell receptor beta chains listed below, sequenced in a study of cytotoxic CD8 clonotypes in ibrutinib-treated CLL. TCRdb keeps only in-frame clones here, not all; method: immunoSEQ multiplex PCR. The sample includes around 160,000 clones, roughly 77% of them seen just once. Sample: PBMCs, taken after 12 months of ibrutinib treatment. The receptors derive from a human donor with chronic lymphocytic leukemia.

This clone is a singleton in its sample. The chain joins TRBV5-4 to TRBJ2-7, with D hard to call. The CDR3 contains 14 residues. V lost 4 bases and J lost 0, with 11 bases in between. Germline-derived CDR1 and CDR2 are SGHNT and YYREEE (reference sequence). This CDR3 reads CASSRTASSYEQYF. In DNA form, the CDR3 reads TGTGCCAGCAGCCGGACGGCAAGCTCCTACGAGCAGTACTTC.

This clone was recorded only once. The chain combines TRBV29-1 with TRBJ2-2, with D perhaps TRBD1 or TRBD2 (5 bases each). Trimming left V 4 bases short and J 7 bases short, with 13 bases between. Germline CDR1 reads SQVTM; CDR2 reads ANQGSEA. This CDR3 is 13 amino acids long. For the CDR3, the DNA is TGCAGCGTTGGGGGACGAGGCAACGGGGAGCTGTTTTTT. Its protein product is CSVGGRGNGELFF.

The rearrangement links TRBV7-6 to TRBJ2-1, with 9 positions matching TRBD2. Trimming removed 6 bases from V and 6 bases from J; junction bases left unmatched: 9. Per the germline V gene, CDR1 is SGHVS and CDR2 is FNYEAQ. CDR3 size: 15 residues. In DNA, the CDR3 is TGTGCCAGCAGGGGCGGGGGGGCCAATTTCAATGAGCAGTTCTTC. Protein: CASRGGGANFNEQFF.

This chain links TRBV11-3 with TRBJ1-1; unclear D gene. This CDR3 region has 18 residues. Germline values: CDR1 SGHNT, CDR2 YENEEA. The V end was cut by 0 bases, the J end by 3 bases, with 20 bases between. The CDR3: CASSLDIGVPKPYTEAFF. CDR3 nucleotides: TGTGCCAGCAGCTTAGATATCGGGGTCCCCAAACCCTACACTGAAGCTTTCTTT.

The chain joins TRBV18 to TRBJ2-7, with 10 bases fitting TRBD1. With 0 bases clipped from V and 1 base from J, the junction kept 6 bases outside the gene matches. Per the germline V gene, CDR1 is KGHSH and CDR2 is LQKENI. This CDR3 region has 17 residues. The CDR3 DNA follows: TGTGCCAGCTCACCACCGAACCGGGACAGGGGTTCCTACGAGCAGTACTTC. Residues: CASSPPNRDRGSYEQYF. Combining the CDR3 with reference TRBV18 and TRBJ2-7 gives the whole variable domain NAGVMQNPRHLVRRRGQEARLRCSPMKGHSHVYWYRQLPEEGLKFMVYLQKENIIDESGMPKERFSAEFPKEGPSILRIQQVVRGDSAAYFCASSPPNRDRGSYEQYFGPGTRLTVT.

J is TRBJ2-1 and V is TRBV4-3, with no clear D. There are 12 residues in the CDR3. CDR1 is LGHNA, CDR2 YSLEER, per germline. V was pared by 4 bases and J by 9 bases, with 10 bases between. CDR3 nucleotide sequence: TGCGCCAGCAGCCGGGCTAACACTGAGCAGTTCTTC. Protein: CASSRANTEQFF.

The rearrangement uses TRBV7-9 and TRBJ1-2; 7 bases line up with TRBD1. The trim removed 9 bases at V and 4 bases at J, leaving 8 bases unmatched. Looked up from germline, CDR1 is SEHNR and CDR2 is FQNEAQ (reference sequence). The CDR3 covers 13 residues. CDR3 in DNA: TGTGCCAGAGGCAGGTGGGACAGCTATGGCTACACCTTC. This sequence encodes CARGRWDSYGYTF. Together with reference TRBV7-9 and TRBJ1-2, the CDR3 gives the full variable domain: DTGVSQNPRHKITKRGQNVTFRCDPISEHNRLYWYRQTLGQGPEFLTYFQNEAQLEKSRLLSDRFSAERPKGSFSTLEIQRTEQGDSAMYLCARGRWDSYGYTFGSGTRLTVV.

The chain recombines TRBV6-1 with TRBJ1-3; no firm D call. Germline loops: CDR1 MNHNS, CDR2 SASEGT. Trimming took off 1 base at V and 2 bases at J, with 6 bases between the two ends. The CDR3 is 14 residues long. CDR3 sequence (DNA): TGTGCCAGCAGTGAAGGTTCGGCTGGAAACACCATATATTTT. This gives the protein CASSEGSAGNTIYF.

This chain joins TRBV6-5 and TRBJ1-6; tentative D call: TRBD1 (5 bases). CDR1 is MNHEY, CDR2 SVGAGI, per germline. CDR3 length equals 14 residues. Trimming stripped 4 bases from V and 8 bases from J, with 12 bases between. In DNA form, the CDR3 reads TGTGCCAGCAGTTCTGGTTGGGGCGATTCACCCCTCCACTTT. It is translated as CASSSGWGDSPLHF.

V usage is TRBV7-2 and J usage is TRBJ2-6; 7 bases match TRBD1. Germline-derived CDR1 and CDR2 are SGHTA and FQGNSA. After removal of 5 bases from V and 4 bases from J, the junction contained 14 bases not matched to a gene. This CDR3 comprises 18 residues. The CDR3 coding sequence is TGTGCCAGCAGCACCGCACCTTACAGGGGCAGAGGGGCCAACGTCCTGACTTTC. Residues: CASSTAPYRGRGANVLTF.

The chain combines TRBV25-1 with TRBJ1-6, with D tentatively TRBD1 (6 bases). The V end was cut by 0 bases, the J end by 6 bases, with 9 bases between. Per germline, CDR1 MGHDK and CDR2 SYGVNS. This CDR3 has 15 amino acids. The CDR3, as DNA: TGTGCCAGCAGTGAATACGGACAGACTAATTCACCCCTCCACTTT. Amino acids: CASSEYGQTNSPLHF.

The rearrangement joins TRBV28 to TRBJ2-1; TRBD1 agrees at 11 bases. Germline loops: CDR1 MDHEN, CDR2 SYDVKM. The CDR3 has 24 amino acids. Trimming removed 4 bases from V and 3 bases from J; junction bases left unmatched: 29. CDR3 loop: CASSSLRDRGYKDSTTLFYNEQFF. The DNA of the CDR3 is TGTGCCAGCAGTTCACTCCGGGACAGGGGGTACAAGGATAGCACTACACTATTCTACAATGAGCAGTTCTTC.

The rearrangement joins TRBV29-1 to TRBJ2-1; 15 bases agree with TRBD2. The CDR3 contains 17 residues. The germline V gene has CDR1 SQVTM and CDR2 ANQGSEA. Trimming removed 4 bases from V and 8 bases from J; junction bases left unmatched: 12. CDR3 sequence reads: CSVGGLAGGIRWDEQFF. The CDR3 DNA reads as TGCAGCGTTGGCGGACTAGCGGGGGGGATTCGATGGGATGAGCAGTTCTTC.

The DNA of the CDR3 is TGTGCCAGCAGCGTAGACCAGGGCCCTTATGGCTACACCTTC. It specifies CASSVDQGPYGYTF. The chain recombines TRBV9 with TRBJ1-2, with D possibly being TRBD1 (5 bases). Germline CDR1 is SGDLS and CDR2 is YYNGEE. This CDR3 region has 14 residues. Between the trimmed V and J ends, which lost 0 bases and 5 bases, there was a span of 11 bases.

The CDR3 sequence is CASSRGLVASTDTQYF. The CDR3 DNA follows: TGTGCCAGCAGTCGGGGATTGGTGGCTAGCACAGATACGCAGTATTTT. The chain uses TRBV28 and TRBJ2-3; maybe TRBD2 (5 bases). Germline V gene lookup returns CDR1 MDHEN and CDR2 SYDVKM. The CDR3 contains 16 residues. V was trimmed by 5 bases and J by 0 bases, leaving 15 bases between them.